This TCR beta chain was captured by sequencing in a study of beta chain features in type 1 diabetes (dated by TCRdb to 2017 to 2018). Regarding the research as a whole: Patients and healthy donors did not differ in mean age, gender distribution, total cell number or subset yield. In the study, TCRB repertoires of sorted circulating CD4+ T cell subsets from recently diagnosed type 1 diabetes patients were compared with those of matched healthy donors. A total of approximately 100,000,000 sorted cells were examined across all samples, and the number of cells per subset was strongly correlated with RNA yield. Regulatory and stem cell-like memory subsets were obtained from only 8 patients and roughly 8 healthy donors, while naive and central memory subsets were obtained from all 28 donors.

The entire isolated RNA was reverse transcribed using the High Capacity cDNA Reverse Transcription Kit, and thus expressed TCRB transcripts were sequenced. Deep immunoSEQ sequencing was applied to naive, central memory and regulatory T cell samples, giving an average of about 3.6 million total reads per sample. After sorted cells were lysed in RLT buffer, RNA was extracted with DNase-treated RNeasy Micro or Mini kits, with the choice depending on cell number. To prevent cross-contamination, every cell subset was processed on its own, while patient and healthy donor samples were processed together. The immunoSEQ multiplex PCR was used to amplify TCRB sequences from cDNA, yielding 87-bp fragments that span the CDR3 region. Sequencing of the amplicons was performed on the Illumina HiSeq platform. In the source study's methods: PCR bias was corrected computationally using synthetic template baselines, and reads within Hamming distance 2 were collapsed, with unmergeable singletons discarded. Reads were aligned against IMGT to assign V, D and J genes, CDR3 length and insertions or deletions at six rearrangement sites. Clonotype counts were normalized to sorted cell number within each subset before computing true diversity and Gini coefficients with the tcR R package. Repertoire sharing was quantified using the overlap coefficient calculated on TCRB nucleotide sequences. As stored in TCRdb, this immuneACCESS dataset retains in-frame rearrangements with V and J assigned. A fraction of the clones does not appear; measured against another copy, unresolved V genes explain less than half of the discrepancy, and the remainder lacks a known reason. The V and J calls and clone size come from that table; D and trimming were worked out from the DNA. This sample holds 300,000 or so clones; approximately 8% were observed only once. Around 0.45% of the sample is held by the ten biggest clonotypes.

Overall study results and their limits: HLA sub-analyses involved small numbers of individuals, so any influence of HLA type on TCRB rearrangement remained unresolved. Naive, central memory and regulatory TCRB repertoires appeared to be more alike among patients than among healthy donors. A moderate but significant shortening of TCRB CDR3 length was observed in type 1 diabetes patients in all four CD4+ subsets. Shorter templates might have been favored by PCR, but patient and control samples were amplified and corrected together, so both groups would have been affected equally by any skew. Fewer insertions and more nucleotide deletions at VDJ recombination sites were observed in patients with type 1 diabetes, implying thymic rearrangement abnormalities. Sequencing cDNA rather than genomic DNA could over-represent highly expressing activated cells, although activation and CD3 levels did not differ between groups.

This clone appeared a few times. This clone's antigen is unknown. Per-nucleotide qualities are absent, and no much larger clonotype sits a single base away. From each donor, a single peripheral blood sample of about 120 mL on average was drawn into heparinised tubes. Naive, central memory, regulatory and stem cell-like memory CD4+ T cells were sorted on a BD FACSAria II using a panel including CD45RO, CCR7, CD25, CD127, CD95 and CD27. A purity above 95% was achieved for all sorted populations. PBMCs were isolated right away by Lymphoprep density gradient centrifugation and were stained directly, without culture. Samples were stained and sorted in pairs, with one healthy donor and one patient per experiment, so that batch effects were minimized. Between the V and J ends, shortened by 1 base and 3 bases respectively, the junction contains 9 bases. Counted from cysteine to phenylalanine, this CDR3 has 15 amino acids. Of the read, only the CDR3 DNA is kept; its 45 bases are in frame from base 1. The germline V gene (reference sequence) gives CDR1 as SEHNR and CDR2 as FQNEAQ.

Sample: central memory CD4+ T cells from blood. The chain is made from TRBV7-9 and TRBJ1-4, with the D gene not confidently named. This receptor was obtained from a woman under 30 in good health. Here the CDR3 is given as CASSLGGRANEKLFF. The nucleotide sequence reads TGTGCCAGCAGCTTAGGGGGAAGGGCTAATGAAAAACTGTTTTTT.